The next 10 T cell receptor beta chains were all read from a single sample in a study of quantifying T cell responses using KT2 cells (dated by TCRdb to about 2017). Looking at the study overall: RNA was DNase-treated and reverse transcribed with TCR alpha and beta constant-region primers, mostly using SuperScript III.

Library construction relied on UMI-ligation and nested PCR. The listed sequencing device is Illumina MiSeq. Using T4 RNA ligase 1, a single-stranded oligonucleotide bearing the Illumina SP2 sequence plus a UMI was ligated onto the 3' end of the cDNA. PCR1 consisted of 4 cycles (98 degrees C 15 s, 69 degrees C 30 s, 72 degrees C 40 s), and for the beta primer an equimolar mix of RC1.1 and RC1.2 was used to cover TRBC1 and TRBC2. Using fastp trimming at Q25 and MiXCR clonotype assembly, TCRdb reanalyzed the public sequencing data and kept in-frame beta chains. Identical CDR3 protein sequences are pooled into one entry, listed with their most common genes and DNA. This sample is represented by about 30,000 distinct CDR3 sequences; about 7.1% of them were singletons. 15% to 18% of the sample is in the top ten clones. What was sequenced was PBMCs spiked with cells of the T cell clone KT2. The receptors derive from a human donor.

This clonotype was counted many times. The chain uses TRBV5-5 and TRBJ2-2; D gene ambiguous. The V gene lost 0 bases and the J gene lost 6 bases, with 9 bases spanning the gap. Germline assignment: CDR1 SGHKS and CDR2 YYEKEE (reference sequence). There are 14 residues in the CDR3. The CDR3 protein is CASSLGFRSGELFF. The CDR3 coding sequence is TGTGCCAGCAGCTTGGGCTTCAGGTCCGGGGAGCTGTTTTTT.

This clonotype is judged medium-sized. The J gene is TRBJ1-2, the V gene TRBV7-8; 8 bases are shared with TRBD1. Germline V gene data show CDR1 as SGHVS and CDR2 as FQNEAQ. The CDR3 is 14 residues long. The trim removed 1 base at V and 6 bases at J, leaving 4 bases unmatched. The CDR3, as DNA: TGTGCCAGCAGCTTAGTAACGACAGGGGATGGCTACACCTTC. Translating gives CASSLVTTGDGYTF.

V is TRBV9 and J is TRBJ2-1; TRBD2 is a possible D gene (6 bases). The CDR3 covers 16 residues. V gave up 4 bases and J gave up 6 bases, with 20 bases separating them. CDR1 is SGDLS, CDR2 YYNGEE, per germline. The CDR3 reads CASSLRTGEGRNEQFF. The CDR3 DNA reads TGTGCCAGCAGCCTCCGGACGGGAGAAGGTCGCAATGAGCAGTTCTTC. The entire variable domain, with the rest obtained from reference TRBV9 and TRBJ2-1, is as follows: DSGVTQTPKHLITATGQRVTLRCSPRSGDLSVYWYQQSLDQGLQFLIQYYNGEERAKGNILERFSAQQFPDLHSELNLSSLELGDSALYFCASSLRTGEGRNEQFFGPGTRLTVL.

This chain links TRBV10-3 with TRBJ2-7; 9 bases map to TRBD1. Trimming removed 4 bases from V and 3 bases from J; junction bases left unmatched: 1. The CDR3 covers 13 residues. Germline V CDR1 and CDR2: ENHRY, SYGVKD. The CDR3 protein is CAISVGQGYEQYF. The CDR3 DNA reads TGTGCCATCAGTGTGGGACAGGGCTACGAGCAGTACTTC.

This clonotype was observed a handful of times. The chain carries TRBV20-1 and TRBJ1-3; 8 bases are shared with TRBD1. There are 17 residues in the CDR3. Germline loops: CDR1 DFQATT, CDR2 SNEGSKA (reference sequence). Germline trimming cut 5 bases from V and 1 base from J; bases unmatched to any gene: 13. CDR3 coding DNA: TGCAGTGCTCACGCGGGCGGCAGGGGGCTTTCTGGAAACACCATATATTTT. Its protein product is CSAHAGGRGLSGNTIYF.

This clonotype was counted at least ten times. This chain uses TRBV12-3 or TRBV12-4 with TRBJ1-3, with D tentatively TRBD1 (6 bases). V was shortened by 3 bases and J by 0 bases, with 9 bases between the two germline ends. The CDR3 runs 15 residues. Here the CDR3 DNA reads TGTGCCAGCAGTTTCGGACAGTTCTCTGGAAACACCATATATTTT. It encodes CASSFGQFSGNTIYF.

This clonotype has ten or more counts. In DNA form, the CDR3 reads TGTGCCAGCAGCCAGGGTTCCCAGTATGGCTACACCTTC. Translation: CASSQGSQYGYTF. The J gene is TRBJ1-2, the V gene TRBV6-4, with D perhaps TRBD1 (5 bases). Per germline, CDR1 MRHNA and CDR2 SNTAGT. Trimming cost V 6 bases and J 5 bases, with 13 bases left between them. The CDR3 sequence is 13 residues long.

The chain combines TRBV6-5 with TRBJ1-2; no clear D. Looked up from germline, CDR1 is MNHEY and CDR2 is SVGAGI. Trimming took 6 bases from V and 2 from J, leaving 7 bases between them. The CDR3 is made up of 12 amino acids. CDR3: CASRGLNYGYTF. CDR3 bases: TGTGCCAGCAGGGGCCTCAACTATGGCTACACCTTC.

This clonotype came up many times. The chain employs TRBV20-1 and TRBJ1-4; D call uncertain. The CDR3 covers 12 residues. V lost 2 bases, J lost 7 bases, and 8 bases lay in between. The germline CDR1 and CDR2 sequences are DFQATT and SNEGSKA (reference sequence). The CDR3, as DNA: TGCAGTGCTAGATATCTCCGTGAAAAACTGTTTTTT. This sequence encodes CSARYLREKLFF.

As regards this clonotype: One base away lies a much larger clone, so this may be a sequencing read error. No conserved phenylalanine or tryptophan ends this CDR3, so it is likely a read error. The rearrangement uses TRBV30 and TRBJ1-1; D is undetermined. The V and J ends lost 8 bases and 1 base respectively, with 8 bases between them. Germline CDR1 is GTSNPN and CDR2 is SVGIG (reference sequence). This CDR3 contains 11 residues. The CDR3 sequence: CAAERNTEAFY. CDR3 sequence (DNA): TGTGCCGCAGAGCGGAACACTGAAGCTTTCTAT.